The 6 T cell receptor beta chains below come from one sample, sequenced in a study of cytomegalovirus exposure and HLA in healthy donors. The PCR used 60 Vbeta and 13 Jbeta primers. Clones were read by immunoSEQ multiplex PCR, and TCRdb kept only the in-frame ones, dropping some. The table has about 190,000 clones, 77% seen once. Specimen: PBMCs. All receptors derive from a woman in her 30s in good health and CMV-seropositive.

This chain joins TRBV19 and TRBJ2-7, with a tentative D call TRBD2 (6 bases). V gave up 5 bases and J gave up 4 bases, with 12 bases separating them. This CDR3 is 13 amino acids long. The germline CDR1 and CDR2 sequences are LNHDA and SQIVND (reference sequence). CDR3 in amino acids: CASSVREQYEQYF. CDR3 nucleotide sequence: TGTGCCAGTAGTGTCCGGGAGCAATACGAGCAGTACTTC.

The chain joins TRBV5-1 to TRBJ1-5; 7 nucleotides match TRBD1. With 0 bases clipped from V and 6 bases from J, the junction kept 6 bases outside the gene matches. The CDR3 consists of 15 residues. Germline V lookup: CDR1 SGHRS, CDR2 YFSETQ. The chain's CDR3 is CASSLAGQGVQPQHF. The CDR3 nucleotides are TGCGCCAGCAGCTTGGCGGGGCAGGGGGTTCAGCCCCAGCATTTT.

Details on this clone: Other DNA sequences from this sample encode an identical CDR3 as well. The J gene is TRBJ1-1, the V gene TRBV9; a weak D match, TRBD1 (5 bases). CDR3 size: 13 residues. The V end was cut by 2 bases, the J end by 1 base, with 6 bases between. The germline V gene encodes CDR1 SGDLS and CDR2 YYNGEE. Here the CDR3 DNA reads TGTGCCAGCAGCGTTCAGGGGAACACTGAAGCTTTCTTT. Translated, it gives CASSVQGNTEAFF.

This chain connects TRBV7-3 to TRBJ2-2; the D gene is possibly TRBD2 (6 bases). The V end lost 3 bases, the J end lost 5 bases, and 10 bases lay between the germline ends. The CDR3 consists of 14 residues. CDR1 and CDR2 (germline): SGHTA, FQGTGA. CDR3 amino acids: CASSLRLGTGELFF. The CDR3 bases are TGTGCCAGCAGCTTGAGACTAGGAACCGGGGAGCTGTTTTTT.

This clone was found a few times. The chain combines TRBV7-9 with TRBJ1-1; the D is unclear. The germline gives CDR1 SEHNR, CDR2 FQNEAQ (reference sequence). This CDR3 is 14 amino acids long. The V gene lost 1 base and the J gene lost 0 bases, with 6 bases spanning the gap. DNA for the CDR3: TGTGCCAGCAGCTTAGGGCAGATGAACACTGAAGCTTTCTTT. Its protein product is CASSLGQMNTEAFF. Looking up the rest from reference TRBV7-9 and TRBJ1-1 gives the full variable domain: DTGVSQNPRHKITKRGQNVTFRCDPISEHNRLYWYRQTLGQGPEFLTYFQNEAQLEKSRLLSDRFSAERPKGSFSTLEIQRTEQGDSAMYLCASSLGQMNTEAFFGQGTRLTVV.

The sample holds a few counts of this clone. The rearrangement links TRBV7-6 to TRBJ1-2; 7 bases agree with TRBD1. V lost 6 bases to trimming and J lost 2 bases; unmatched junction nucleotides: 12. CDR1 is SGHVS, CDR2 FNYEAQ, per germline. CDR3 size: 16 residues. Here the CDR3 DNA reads TGTGCCAGCAGTCCTGTGAAACAGGGGTGGAACTATGGCTACACCTTC. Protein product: CASSPVKQGWNYGYTF.